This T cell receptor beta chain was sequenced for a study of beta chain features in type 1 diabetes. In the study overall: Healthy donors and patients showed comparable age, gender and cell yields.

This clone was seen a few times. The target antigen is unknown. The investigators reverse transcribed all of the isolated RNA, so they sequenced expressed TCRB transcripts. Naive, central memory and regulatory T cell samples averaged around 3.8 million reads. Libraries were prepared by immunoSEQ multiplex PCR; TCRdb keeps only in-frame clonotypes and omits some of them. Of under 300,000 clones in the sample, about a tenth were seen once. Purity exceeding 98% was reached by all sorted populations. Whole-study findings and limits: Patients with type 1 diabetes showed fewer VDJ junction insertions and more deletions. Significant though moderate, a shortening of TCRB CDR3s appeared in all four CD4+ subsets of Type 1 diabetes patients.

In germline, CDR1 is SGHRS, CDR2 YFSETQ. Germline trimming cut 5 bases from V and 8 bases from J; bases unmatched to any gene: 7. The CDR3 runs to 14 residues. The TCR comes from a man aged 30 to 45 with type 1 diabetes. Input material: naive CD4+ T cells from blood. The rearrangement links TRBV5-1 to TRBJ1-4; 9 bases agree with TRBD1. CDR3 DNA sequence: TGCGCCAGCAGGCGGACAGGGGACGGGGAAAAACTGTTTTTT. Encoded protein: CASRRTGDGEKLFF.